A single sample is the source of the 31 T cell receptor beta chains below, sequenced in a study of immune characterization of retroperitoneal liposarcoma. From the PCR reads, TCRdb called clonotypes with MiXCR, one entry per CDR3 protein. The sample has over 8,000 distinct CDR3 sequences, 30% to 45% seen once. Sequences were obtained from tumor tissue. These receptors all stem from a female donor with retroperitoneal liposarcoma.

The CDR3 DNA sequence: TGTGCCAGCAGTTATGGTACAGTCTATGGCTACACCTTC. Translating gives CASSYGTVYGYTF. This chain links TRBV6-5 with TRBJ1-2, with D unclear. Trimming took 3 bases from V and 4 from J, leaving 9 bases between them. Germline assignment: CDR1 MNHEY and CDR2 SVGAGI. The CDR3 covers 13 residues.

The V call is TRBV6-6, the J call TRBJ2-1, with a tentative D call TRBD2 (6 bases). The last part of the DNA fits TRBJ2-7 better; the J call may be wrong. The CDR3 loop spans 15 amino acids. In germline, CDR1 is MNHNY, CDR2 SVGAGI (reference sequence). The CDR3 sequence: CASSYSGGTSYEQYF. The CDR3, as DNA: TGTGCCAGCAGTTACTCTGGCGGGACTTCCTACGAGCAGTACTTC.

This clonotype was detected a few times. The chain combines TRBV7-6 with TRBJ2-1, with 9 bases matching TRBD1. Germline CDR1 and CDR2: SGHVS and FNYEAQ. The V and J ends lost 5 bases and 10 bases, in that order; junction bases with no gene match: 9. This CDR3 has 14 amino acids. CDR3 bases: TGTGCCAGCAGCACACCCGGGACAGGGAAAGAGCAGTTCTTC. This gives the protein CASSTPGTGKEQFF. The full variable domain, its missing parts supplied by reference TRBV7-6 and TRBJ2-1, is GAGVSQSPRYKVTKRGQDVALRCDPISGHVSLYWYRQALGQGPEFLTYFNYEAQQDKSGLPNDRFSAERPEGSISTLTIQRTEQRDSAMYRCASSTPGTGKEQFFGPGTRLTVL.

For this clonotype: The germline gene is not matched at one end of the junction; a read error may be the cause. The CDR3 is CASGSTAGQEVYAKNIQCF. CDR3 DNA: TGCGCCAGCGGCTCAACCGCTGGACAGGAGGTCTATGCCAAAAACATTCAGTGCTTC. The rearrangement uses TRBV5-1 and TRBJ2-4; 7 nucleotides match TRBD1. The V gene's germline CDR1 is SGHRS and CDR2 YFSETQ. The CDR3 covers 19 residues.

V and J are TRBV7-6 and TRBJ1-6, with 10 bases identical to TRBD1. Trimming removed 5 bases from V and 10 bases from J; junction bases left unmatched: 8. In germline, CDR1 is SGHVS, CDR2 FNYEAQ. The CDR3 loop spans 15 amino acids. CDR3 sequence reads: CASSPGDRGGSPLHF. In nucleotides, the CDR3 is TGTGCCAGCAGCCCAGGGGACAGGGGAGGCTCACCCCTCCACTTT. The complete variable domain, with remaining parts taken from reference TRBV7-6 and TRBJ1-6, reads GAGVSQSPRYKVTKRGQDVALRCDPISGHVSLYWYRQALGQGPEFLTYFNYEAQQDKSGLPNDRFSAERPEGSISTLTIQRTEQRDSAMYRCASSPGDRGGSPLHFGNGTRLTVT.

The table lists this clonotype with a count of one. The chain uses TRBV11-2 and TRBJ2-1, with D possibly matching TRBD2 (6 bases). Germline CDR1 is SGHAT and CDR2 is FQNNGV. The length of the CDR3 is 14 residues. V was pared by 6 bases and J by 8 bases, with 17 bases between. CDR3 sequence reads: CASRWDSPRDEQFF. The CDR3 DNA reads as TGTGCCAGCAGATGGGACTCTCCTAGGGATGAGCAGTTCTTC.

By frequency in the sample, this clonotype is medium-sized. V is TRBV7-2 and J is TRBJ2-5; 7 bases match TRBD2. The germline V gene encodes CDR1 SGHTA and CDR2 FQGNSA. CDR3 length equals 16 residues. The V gene end was trimmed by 5 bases and the J gene end by 5 bases; junction bases not matched to a gene: 14. CDR3 sequence reads: CASSPNLAGGRETQYF. CDR3 DNA: TGTGCCAGCAGCCCAAATTTAGCGGGTGGGAGGGAGACCCAGTACTTC. The variable domain in full, completed from reference TRBV7-2 and TRBJ2-5, reads GAGVSQSPSNKVTEKGKDVELRCDPISGHTALYWYRQSLGQGLEFLIYFQGNSAPDKSGLPSDRFSAERTGGSVSTLTIQRTQQEDSAVYLCASSPNLAGGRETQYFGPGTRLLVL.

V usage is TRBV11-1 and J usage is TRBJ2-1; possible D gene TRBD1, 6 bases. The CDR3 extends over 14 amino acids. The germline V gene has CDR1 SGHAT and CDR2 FQDESV (reference sequence). V lost 2 bases and J 9 bases, leaving 14 bases between the germline ends. CDR3 sequence reads: CASSLFWGRGEQFF. CDR3 DNA sequence: TGTGCCAGCAGCTTATTTTGGGGGCGAGGTGAGCAGTTCTTC.

This clonotype is termed medium-sized. The V and J genes are TRBV7-2 and TRBJ2-7, with 7 bases matching TRBD2. CDR1 is SGHTA and CDR2 is FQGNSA in the germline V gene. With V trimmed by 2 bases and J by 5 bases, 9 bases remained unmatched. The CDR3 runs 15 residues. As DNA, the CDR3 is TGTGCCAGCAGCTTAAAGCCTAGCGGTACTCACGAGCAGTACTTC. It translates to CASSLKPSGTHEQYF.

The chain recombines TRBV12-3 or TRBV12-4 with TRBJ2-7; D not resolved. This CDR3 contains 11 residues. Deletions cut 3 bases from V and 3 bases from J, with 3 bases between. The chain's CDR3 is CASSLGYEQYF. The CDR3 region has the DNA TGTGCCAGCAGTTTGGGCTACGAGCAGTACTTC.

This clonotype was seen a handful of times. This rearrangement joins TRBV25-1 to TRBJ2-1, with TRBD2 as a possible D gene (5 bases). Germline V gives CDR1 MGHDK, CDR2 SYGVNS. Trimming removed 2 bases at V and 8 bases at J, with 13 bases between. The CDR3 runs 14 residues. In DNA, the CDR3 is TGTGCCAGCAGTGAAGAGGGTCTAGTCCATGAGCAGTTCTTC. This gives the protein CASSEEGLVHEQFF.

This clonotype has only a few counts. This chain links TRBV12-3 or TRBV12-4 with TRBJ2-7; 8 positions agree with TRBD1. Trimming at V came to 7 bases and at J to 6 bases, leaving 8 bases not matched to a gene. The CDR3 is 13 amino acids. The CDR3 loop reads CASTHVDRVEQYF. The CDR3 nucleotides are TGTGCCAGCACTCACGTGGACAGGGTCGAGCAGTACTTC.

The chain recombines TRBV6-1 with TRBJ2-5; the D is unclear. V lost 8 bases and J 1 base, leaving 14 bases between the germline ends. CDR3 length: 14 amino acids. Per the germline V gene, CDR1 is MNHNS and CDR2 is SASEGT. DNA for the CDR3: TGTGCCAGCGGAAAGGACCGCCGCCAAGAGACCCAGTACTTC. This encodes CASGKDRRQETQYF.

The rearrangement joins TRBV7-6 to TRBJ2-3; D call uncertain. The J call may not be correct, given that the DNA end is closer to TRBJ2-7. The germline CDR1 and CDR2 sequences are SGHVS and FNYEAQ. There are 12 residues in the CDR3. The CDR3 region is CASSADTLQQYF. The DNA of the CDR3 is TGTGCCAGCAGCGCCGACACACTCCAGCAGTACTTC.

The rearrangement uses TRBV6-1 and TRBJ2-1; TRBD2 matches 11 bases. The V and J ends lost 4 bases and 13 bases, in that order; junction bases with no gene match: 12. Germline V CDR1 and CDR2: MNHNS, SASEGT. This CDR3 is built from 15 residues. Here the CDR3 DNA reads TGTGCCAGCAGTGCCCGGACTAGCGGGCAAGAGACCCAGTTCTTC. As protein: CASSARTSGQETQFF.

The CDR3 is CASSIEPYEQYF. Here the CDR3 DNA reads TGTGCCAGTAGTATAGAACCCTACGAGCAGTACTTC. The J gene is TRBJ2-5, the V gene TRBV19; no definite D call. The better agreement between TRBJ2-7 and the DNA end casts doubt on the J call. The CDR3 totals 12 residues. CDR1 and CDR2 (germline): LNHDA, SQIVND (reference sequence).

This clonotype counts as medium-sized. The V call is TRBV6-1, the J call TRBJ2-5, with D possibly being TRBD2 (6 bases). V lost 8 bases and J 3 bases, leaving 19 bases between the germline ends. Germline V gene data show CDR1 as MNHNS and CDR2 as SASEGT. This CDR3 contains 15 residues. The CDR3 sequence: CASDDSGEPEETQYF. For the CDR3, the DNA is TGTGCCAGCGACGATAGCGGAGAACCCGAAGAGACCCAGTACTTC.

Judged by abundance, this clonotype is medium-sized. In DNA form, the CDR3 reads TGTGCCAGCAGTTCTCCTGACAGGGGCGAGCAGTACTTC. Translation gives CASSSPDRGEQYF. This chain joins TRBV12-3 or TRBV12-4 and TRBJ2-5; 8 nucleotides align to TRBD1. The J call is in doubt because the DNA end fits TRBJ2-7 better. This CDR3 has 13 residues.

The chain combines TRBV10-1 with TRBJ2-3; 7 nucleotides match TRBD1. Germline CDR1 and CDR2: WNHNN and SYGVQD (reference sequence). Trimming removed 1 base from V and 4 bases from J; junction bases left unmatched: 8. The CDR3 spans 16 residues. Written as DNA, the CDR3 is TGCGCCAGCAGTGAGTTCCAGGGGGTCCCCCCAGATACGCAGTATTTT. Translation gives CASSEFQGVPPDTQYF.

This clonotype qualifies as large (0.1 to 1%). The V and J genes are TRBV7-2 and TRBJ2-5, with TRBD2 matching over 11 bases. The V and J ends lost 5 bases and 4 bases, in that order; junction bases with no gene match: 12. This CDR3 is built from 17 residues. Germline CDR1 reads SGHTA; CDR2 reads FQGNSA. In DNA form, the CDR3 reads TGTGCCAGCAGCGACGTAGCGGGAGGGCTTCAAGGAGAGACCCAGTACTTC. It codes for CASSDVAGGLQGETQYF.

This chain uses TRBV6-6 with TRBJ2-3; 8 bases are a match to TRBD1. The end of the DNA is better explained by TRBJ2-7, so the J call may be wrong. The CDR3 is 15 amino acids. Per germline, CDR1 MNHNY and CDR2 SVGAGI (reference sequence). The CDR3, as DNA: TGTGCCACTCATTCCCCGGACAGGGCTTTCTACGAGCAGTACTTC. Its protein is CATHSPDRAFYEQYF.

J is TRBJ1-1 and V is TRBV11-2; D gene uncertain. The CDR3 consists of 14 residues. Between the trimmed V and J ends, which lost 1 base and 1 base, there was a span of 7 bases. Germline V gives CDR1 SGHAT, CDR2 FQNNGV. CDR3 sequence reads: CASSLALWNTEAFF. Here the CDR3 DNA reads TGTGCCAGCAGCTTAGCCTTGTGGAACACTGAAGCTTTCTTT.

This clonotype was recorded many times. The V call is TRBV6-6, the J call TRBJ2-2; D is undetermined. The V gene lost 2 bases and the J gene lost 0 bases, with 4 bases spanning the gap. This CDR3 has 14 residues. The germline V gene has CDR1 MNHNY and CDR2 SVGAGI (reference sequence). The CDR3 DNA follows: TGTGCCAGCAGTTACCTTGCGAACACCGGGGAGCTGTTTTTT. Its protein is CASSYLANTGELFF.

Only a few counts were recorded for this clonotype. The rearrangement links TRBV6-1 to TRBJ2-3, with 12 bases matching TRBD2. The CDR3 runs 15 residues. J gave up 4 bases and V 2 bases, and 1 base lay outside the gene matches. Germline lookup yields CDR1 MNHNS and CDR2 SASEGT. Here the CDR3 DNA reads TGTGCCAGCAGTGAACTAGCGGGAGGGCCAGATACGCAGTATTTT. It translates to CASSELAGGPDTQYF.

The J gene is TRBJ1-2, the V gene TRBV6-5; a weak D match, TRBD1 (5 bases). V was trimmed by 7 bases and J by 7 bases, leaving 10 bases between them. CDR3 length equals 11 residues. Germline lookup yields CDR1 MNHEY and CDR2 SVGAGI. The CDR3: CASNEGVGYTF. DNA of the CDR3: TGTGCCAGCAATGAAGGGGTTGGCTACACCTTC.

This clonotype is labeled medium-sized. The rearrangement links TRBV6-1 to TRBJ2-1; D not certain. The germline V gene has CDR1 MNHNS and CDR2 SASEGT. The V and J ends lost 6 bases and 1 base respectively, with 13 bases between them. This CDR3 is 15 amino acids long. Here the CDR3 reads CASRSWVSSYNEQFF. CDR3 nucleotide sequence: TGTGCCAGCAGGTCGTGGGTTAGTTCCTACAATGAGCAGTTCTTC.

This clonotype is medium-sized in the sample. The chain joins TRBV6-4 to TRBJ2-2; D may match TRBD1 or TRBD2 (6 bases each). The CDR3 covers 14 residues. V lost 6 bases and J lost 2, with 10 bases in between. Per germline, CDR1 MRHNA and CDR2 SNTAGT. The CDR3 protein is CASSTGTNTGELFF. The CDR3 nucleotides read TGTGCCAGCAGCACAGGGACTAACACCGGGGAGCTGTTTTTT.

In its sample, this clonotype ranks as medium-sized. The chain combines TRBV7-8 with TRBJ2-5; the D gene could be TRBD1 or TRBD2 (6 bases each). Matching the DNA end better, TRBJ2-7 makes the J call doubtful. The CDR3 loop spans 13 amino acids. CDR1 and CDR2 from the germline V gene are SGHVS and FQNEAQ. As DNA, the CDR3 is TGTGCCAGCGCGGGACACCGTTCCTACGAGCAGTACTTC. Encoded protein: CASAGHRSYEQYF.

By share, this clonotype ranks as medium-sized. The rearrangement uses TRBV12-3 or TRBV12-4 and TRBJ2-7; 10 bases are shared with TRBD1. The length of the CDR3 is 21 residues. V trimming: 6 bases; J trimming: 2 bases; junction bases outside the gene matches: 25. The CDR3 sequence is CASSVRPRDRGSLSSAYEQYF. CDR3 DNA: TGTGCCAGCAGCGTCCGCCCCCGGGACAGGGGCTCCCTGTCCAGCGCCTACGAGCAGTACTTC.

The chain has TRBV6-1 and TRBJ2-1; maybe TRBD2 (6 bases). The germline V gene encodes CDR1 MNHNS and CDR2 SASEGT. V lost 2 bases and J 9 bases, leaving 20 bases between the germline ends. CDR3 length: 16 residues. CDR3 nucleotides: TGTGCCAGCAGTGAATTTTGGGCGGGAAGTTCGGGTGAGCAGTTCTTC. Translating it yields CASSEFWAGSSGEQFF.

For this clonotype: A read error is likely, as this CDR3 ends without the conserved phenylalanine or tryptophan. The V call is TRBV6-1, the J call TRBJ2-1; 10 bases line up with TRBD1. TRBJ2-5 explains the end of the DNA better; the J call may be wrong. The germline V gene has CDR1 MNHNS and CDR2 SASEGT. CDR3 size: 13 residues. The CDR3 region is CASGGWDRGTQYY. The CDR3 coding sequence is TGTGCCAGCGGGGGGTGGGACAGGGGTACCCAGTACTAC.